This TCR beta chain was recovered during a study of cytomegalovirus exposure and HLA in healthy donors. The study, taken as a whole, reports: The authors assumed roughly uniform sequencing depth across donors for presence/absence analyses.

At the time of sampling, donors were nominally healthy, though unrecorded immune exposures were likely. J gave up 7 bases and V 0 bases, and 9 bases lay outside the gene matches. Germline CDR1 reads LNHNV; CDR2 reads YYDKDF (reference sequence). CDR3 length: 16 amino acids. The PCR made use of 60 Vbeta and 13 Jbeta primers. Sequencing was performed with immunoSEQ multiplex PCR; in TCRdb, only in-frame clones are kept and a portion is missing. This repertoire includes 150,000 to 250,000 clones. Of note for this clone: What it recognizes is unknown.

The source of this sequence is a boy younger than 18 in good health and CMV-seronegative. Sequencing used PBMCs. The V and J genes are TRBV15 and TRBJ2-3; 8 positions match TRBD2. Here the CDR3 reads CATSRERTGGLNTQYF. In DNA form, the CDR3 reads TGTGCCACCAGCAGAGAGCGGACGGGGGGGCTGAATACGCAGTATTTT.